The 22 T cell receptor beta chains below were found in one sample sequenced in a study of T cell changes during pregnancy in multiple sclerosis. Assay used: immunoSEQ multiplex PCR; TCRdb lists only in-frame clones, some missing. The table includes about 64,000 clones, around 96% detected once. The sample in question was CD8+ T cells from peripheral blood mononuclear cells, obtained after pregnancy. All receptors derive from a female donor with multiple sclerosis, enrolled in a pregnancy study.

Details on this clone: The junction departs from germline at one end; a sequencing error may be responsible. The CDR3 DNA reads as TGTGCCAGCAGCGAATCTAGAGCTAATGAAAAACTGTTTTTT. Amino acids: CASSESRANEKLFF. The chain carries TRBV16 and TRBJ1-4; no reliable D call. Per the germline V gene, CDR1 is KGHSY and CDR2 is FQNENV. This CDR3 has 14 residues.

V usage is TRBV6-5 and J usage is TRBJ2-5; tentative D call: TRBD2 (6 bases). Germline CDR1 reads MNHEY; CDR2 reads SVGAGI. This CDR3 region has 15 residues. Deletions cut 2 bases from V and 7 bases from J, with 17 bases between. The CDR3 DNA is TGTGCCAGCAGTTACGAGTATCGGGAGATCGGGACCCAGTACTTC. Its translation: CASSYEYREIGTQYF.

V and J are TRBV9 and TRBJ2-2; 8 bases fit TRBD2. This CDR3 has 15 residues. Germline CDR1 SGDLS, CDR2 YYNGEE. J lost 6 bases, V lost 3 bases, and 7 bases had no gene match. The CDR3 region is CASSASGSVPGELFF. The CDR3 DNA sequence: TGTGCCAGCAGCGCGAGCGGGAGTGTCCCCGGGGAGCTGTTTTTT.

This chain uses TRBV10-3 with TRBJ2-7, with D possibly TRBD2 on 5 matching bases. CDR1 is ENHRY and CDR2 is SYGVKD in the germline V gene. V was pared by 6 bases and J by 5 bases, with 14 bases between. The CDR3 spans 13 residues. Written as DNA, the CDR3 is TGTGCCATCAGAGGACCCGCCGGGGACGAGCAGTACTTC. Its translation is CAIRGPAGDEQYF.

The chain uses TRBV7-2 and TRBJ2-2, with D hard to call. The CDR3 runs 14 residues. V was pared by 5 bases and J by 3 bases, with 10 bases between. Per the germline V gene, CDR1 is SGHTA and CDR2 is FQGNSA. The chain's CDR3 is CASSPPEYTGELFF. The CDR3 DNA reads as TGTGCCAGCAGCCCCCCGGAGTACACCGGGGAGCTGTTTTTT.

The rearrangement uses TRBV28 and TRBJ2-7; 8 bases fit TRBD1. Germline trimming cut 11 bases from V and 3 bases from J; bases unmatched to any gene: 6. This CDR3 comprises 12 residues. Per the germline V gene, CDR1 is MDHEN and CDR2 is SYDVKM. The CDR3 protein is CAATGDYYEQYF. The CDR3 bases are TGTGCCGCGACAGGGGATTACTACGAGCAGTACTTC.

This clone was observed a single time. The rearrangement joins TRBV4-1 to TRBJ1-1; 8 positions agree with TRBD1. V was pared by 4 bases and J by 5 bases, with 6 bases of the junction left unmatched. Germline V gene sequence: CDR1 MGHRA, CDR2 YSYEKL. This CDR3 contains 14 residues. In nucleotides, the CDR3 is TGCGCCAGCAGCCTCAATGGACAGGGAACTGAAGCTTTCTTT. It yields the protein CASSLNGQGTEAFF.

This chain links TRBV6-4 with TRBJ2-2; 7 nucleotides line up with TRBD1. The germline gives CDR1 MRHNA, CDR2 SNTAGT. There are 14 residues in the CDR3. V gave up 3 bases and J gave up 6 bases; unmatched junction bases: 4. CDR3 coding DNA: TGTGCCAGCAGTGAAGGGGGCCTTTCCGGGGAGCTGTTTTTT. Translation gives CASSEGGLSGELFF.

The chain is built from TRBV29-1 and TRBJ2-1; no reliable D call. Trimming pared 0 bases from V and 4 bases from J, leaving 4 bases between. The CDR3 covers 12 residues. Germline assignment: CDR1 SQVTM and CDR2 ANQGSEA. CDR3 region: CSVEERYNEQFF. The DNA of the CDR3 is TGCAGCGTTGAAGAGAGATACAATGAGCAGTTCTTC.

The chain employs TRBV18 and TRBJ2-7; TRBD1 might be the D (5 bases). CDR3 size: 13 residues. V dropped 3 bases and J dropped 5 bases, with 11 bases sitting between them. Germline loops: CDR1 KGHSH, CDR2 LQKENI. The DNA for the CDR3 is TGTGCCAGCTCACCCGTAAGGGGCGACGAGCAGTACTTC. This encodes CASSPVRGDEQYF.

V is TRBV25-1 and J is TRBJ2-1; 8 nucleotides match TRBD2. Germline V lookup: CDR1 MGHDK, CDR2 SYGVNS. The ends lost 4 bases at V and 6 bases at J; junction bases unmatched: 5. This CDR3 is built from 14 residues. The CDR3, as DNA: TGTGCCAGCAGTGCCGGGACTAGTGTCAATGAGCAGTTCTTC. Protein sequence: CASSAGTSVNEQFF.

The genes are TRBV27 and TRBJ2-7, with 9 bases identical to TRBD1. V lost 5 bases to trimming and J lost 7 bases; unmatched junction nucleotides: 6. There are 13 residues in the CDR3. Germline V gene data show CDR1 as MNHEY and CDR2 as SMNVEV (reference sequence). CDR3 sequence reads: CASSAHRGREQYF. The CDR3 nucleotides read TGTGCCAGCAGTGCGCACAGGGGGCGGGAGCAGTACTTC.

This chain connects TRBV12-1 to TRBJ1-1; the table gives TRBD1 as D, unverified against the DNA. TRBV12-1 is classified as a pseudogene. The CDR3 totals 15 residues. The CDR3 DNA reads TGTGCCAGCAGCTTTGAGGGACACTTGAACACTGAAGCTTTCTTT. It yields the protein CASSFEGHLNTEAFF.

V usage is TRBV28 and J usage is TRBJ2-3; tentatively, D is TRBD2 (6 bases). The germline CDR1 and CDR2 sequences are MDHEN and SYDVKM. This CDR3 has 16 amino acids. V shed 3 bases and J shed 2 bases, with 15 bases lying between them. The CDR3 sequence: CASSFFSGSNTDTQYF. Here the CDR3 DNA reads TGTGCCAGCAGTTTCTTCTCCGGGAGTAACACAGATACGCAGTATTTT.

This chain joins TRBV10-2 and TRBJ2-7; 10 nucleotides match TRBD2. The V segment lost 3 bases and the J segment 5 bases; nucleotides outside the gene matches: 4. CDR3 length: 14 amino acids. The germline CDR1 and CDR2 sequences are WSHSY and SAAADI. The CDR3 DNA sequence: TGCGCCAGCAGTGATAGCGGGAGGTCTCACGAGCAGTACTTC. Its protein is CASSDSGRSHEQYF.

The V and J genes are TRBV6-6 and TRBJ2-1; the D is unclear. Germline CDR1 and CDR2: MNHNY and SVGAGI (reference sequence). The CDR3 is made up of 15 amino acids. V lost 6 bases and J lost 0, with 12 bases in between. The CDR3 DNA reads TGTGCCAGCAGCCGATGGGCGAACTCCTACAATGAGCAGTTCTTC. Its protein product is CASSRWANSYNEQFF.

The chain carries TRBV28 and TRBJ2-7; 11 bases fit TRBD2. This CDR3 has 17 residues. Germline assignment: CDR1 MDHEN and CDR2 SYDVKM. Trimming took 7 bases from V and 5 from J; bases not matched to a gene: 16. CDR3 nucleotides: TGTGCCAGCAAACCTAGGGGGCTAGCGGGAGGTAGCGACGAGCAGTACTTC. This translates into CASKPRGLAGGSDEQYF.

The CDR3 sequence: CASSLSFRAGELFF. The CDR3 DNA sequence: TGTGCCAGCAGTTTATCGTTCAGGGCCGGGGAGCTGTTTTTT. The V gene is TRBV27, the J gene TRBJ2-2; D possibly corresponds to TRBD1 (5 bases). The germline V and J ends were trimmed by 0 bases and 6 bases, with 8 bases remaining between them. Germline loops: CDR1 MNHEY, CDR2 SMNVEV (reference sequence). This CDR3 contains 14 residues.

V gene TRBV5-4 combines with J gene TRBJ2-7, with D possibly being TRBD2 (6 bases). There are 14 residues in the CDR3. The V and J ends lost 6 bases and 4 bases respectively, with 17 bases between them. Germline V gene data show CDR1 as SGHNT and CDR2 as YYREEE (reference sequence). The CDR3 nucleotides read TGTGCCAGCACCTCGGGGGAGCGGGCGTACGAGCAGTACTTC. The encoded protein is CASTSGERAYEQYF.

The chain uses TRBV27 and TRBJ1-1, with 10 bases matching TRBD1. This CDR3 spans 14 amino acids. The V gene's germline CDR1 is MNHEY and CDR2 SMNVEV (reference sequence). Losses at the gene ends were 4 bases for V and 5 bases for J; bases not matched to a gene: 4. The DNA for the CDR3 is TGTGCCAGCAGTTGGGACAGGGGATCGACTGAAGCTTTCTTT. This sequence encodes CASSWDRGSTEAFF.

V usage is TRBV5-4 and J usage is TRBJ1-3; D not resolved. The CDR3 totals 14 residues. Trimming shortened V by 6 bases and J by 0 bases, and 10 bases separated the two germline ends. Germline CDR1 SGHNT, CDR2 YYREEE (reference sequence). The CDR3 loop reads CASNNANSGNTIYF. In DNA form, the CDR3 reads TGTGCCAGCAATAACGCGAACTCTGGAAACACCATATATTTT.

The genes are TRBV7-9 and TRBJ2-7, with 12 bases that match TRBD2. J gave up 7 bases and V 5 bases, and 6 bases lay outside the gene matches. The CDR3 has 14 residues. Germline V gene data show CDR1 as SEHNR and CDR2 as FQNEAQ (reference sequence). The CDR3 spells CASSRLAGAEEQYF. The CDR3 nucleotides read TGTGCCAGCAGCCGACTAGCGGGAGCGGAAGAGCAGTACTTC.